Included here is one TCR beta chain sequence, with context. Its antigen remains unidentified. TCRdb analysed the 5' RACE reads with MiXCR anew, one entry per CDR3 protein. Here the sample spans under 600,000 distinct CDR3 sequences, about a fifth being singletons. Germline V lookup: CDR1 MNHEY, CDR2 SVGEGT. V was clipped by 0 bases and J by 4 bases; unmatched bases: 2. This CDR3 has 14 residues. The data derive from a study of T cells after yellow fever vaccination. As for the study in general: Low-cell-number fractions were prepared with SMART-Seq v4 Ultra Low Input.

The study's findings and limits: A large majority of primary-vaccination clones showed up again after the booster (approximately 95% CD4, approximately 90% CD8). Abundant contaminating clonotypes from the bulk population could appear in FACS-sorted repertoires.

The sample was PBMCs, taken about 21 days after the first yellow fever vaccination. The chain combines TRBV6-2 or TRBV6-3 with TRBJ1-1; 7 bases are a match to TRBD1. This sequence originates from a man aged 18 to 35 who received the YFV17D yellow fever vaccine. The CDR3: CASSYSGQLTEAFF. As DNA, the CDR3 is TGTGCCAGCAGTTACTCGGGACAGCTCACTGAAGCTTTCTTT.